Given below is one TCR beta chain in context. The entry originates in a study of blood T cell repertoires in COVID-19. The method was immunoSEQ multiplex PCR; TCRdb's version includes in-frame clones alone and lacks a portion of them. The table includes some 350,000 clones, around nine tenths detected once. The CDR3 totals 17 residues. V dropped 4 bases and J dropped 5; count of bases not matched to a gene: 8. Germline CDR1 is KGHDR and CDR2 is SFDVKD. Sample: peripheral blood. The V call is TRBV24-1, the J call TRBJ2-1; 12 nucleotides agree with TRBD2. This clonotype was obtained from a woman in her seventies with COVID-19, enrolled during active disease. DNA for the CDR3: TGTGCCACCAGTGAGCTAGCGGGGGGGCCGGGAGACAATGAGCAGTTCTTC. It translates to CATSELAGGPGDNEQFF.